This T cell receptor (beta chain) comes out of a study of blood T cell repertoires in COVID-19. As originally analysed: Reference gene primer amplification gave nucleated cell count estimates. Libraries were prepared by immunoSEQ multiplex PCR; TCRdb keeps only in-frame clonotypes and omits some of them. V, J and clone size derive from that table, while D and trimming were established from the DNA sequence. The sample shows 150,000 to 180,000 clones, roughly four fifths of them seen only once. Trimming removed 2 bases from V and 2 bases from J; junction bases left unmatched: 9. Germline V CDR1 and CDR2: SGHRS, YFSETQ. The CDR3 extends over 17 amino acids.

J is TRBJ2-3 and V is TRBV5-1; TRBD2 aligns across 9 bases. The TCR was taken from a woman aged 55-75 years with COVID-19, enrolled during active disease. The sample was peripheral blood. The CDR3 reads CASSLPLASGITDTQYF. In DNA, the CDR3 is TGCGCCAGCAGCTTACCCCTCGCTAGCGGGATCACAGATACGCAGTATTTT.